This T cell receptor (beta chain) is from a study of T cell clonality in common variable immunodeficiency. Method: immunoSEQ multiplex PCR; TCRdb's copy keeps in-frame clones and lacks some. This sample shows about 37,000 clones and no singletons; 2.5% to 3.5% rests with the ten largest. V shed 5 bases and J 2 bases; nucleotides not matched to a gene: 9. This CDR3 has 15 residues. From germline, CDR1 is SGHRS and CDR2 YFSETQ. Heparinized whole blood, about 4.5 to 8.5 ml, came from each donor. This clone showed up many times. The read ends 3 residues shy of where the CDR3 ends; the end is completed using the germline J gene.

The chain employs TRBV5-1 and TRBJ2-5; 7 nucleotides match TRBD1. Input material: peripheral blood mononuclear cells. This clonotype was sampled from a person aged 18 to 70 in good health. This CDR3 reads CASRDRDSIQETQYF. CDR3 DNA (partial): TGCGCCAGCAGAGACAGGGACAGCATACAAGAGACC. The full variable domain, completed using reference TRBV5-1 and TRBJ2-5, is KAGVTQTPRYLIKTRGQQVTLSCSPISGHRSVSWYQQTPGQGLQFLFEYFSETQRNKGNFPGRFSGRQFSNSRSEMNVSTLELGDSALYLCASRDRDSIQETQYFGPGTRLLVL.